This TCR beta chain was identified in a study of blood T cell repertoires in COVID-19. Study information: Samples of COVID-19 (acute and convalescent) were obtained from the United States, Italy and Spain. Nucleic acid was either cDNA or gDNA, and it came from T cells, B-cell-depleted T cells, or PBMCs.

Methods used by the authors: Quantification of nucleated cells was approximated via reference gene primer amplification. Clones were sequenced by immunoSEQ multiplex PCR, and TCRdb holds only the in-frame ones, with some missing. Clonal size and the V and J genes are those of that table, whereas D and trimming came from the DNA. The sample has 200,000 to 250,000 clones, 90% to 95% seen once; the top ten hold under 1.5%. The germline V gene has CDR1 GTSNPN and CDR2 SVGIG (reference sequence). The V gene lost 2 bases and the J gene lost 6 bases, with 14 bases spanning the gap. This CDR3 spans 14 amino acids.

Sample: peripheral blood. The clonotype comes from a man aged 30-40 years with acute or convalescent COVID-19. V gene TRBV30 combines with J gene TRBJ1-5; D perhaps matches TRBD1 (6 bases). Here the CDR3 reads CAWSSQGKTQPQHF. CDR3 DNA: TGTGCCTGGAGTAGCCAGGGGAAGACTCAGCCCCAGCATTTT.